This T cell receptor beta chain was recovered during a study of shared clonotypes between healthy human individuals (dated by TCRdb to the early 2020s). Some background on the complete study: A few men and a couple of women, aged 18 to 49 years, made up the cohort. Different laboratories and diverse techniques were used to prepare libraries and sequence TCR repertoires, to increase sequencing depth and limit assay-specific biases. To estimate repertoire size and how much clonotype sharing occurs between individuals, the study deeply sequenced the blood TCR repertoires of several healthy adults. Each donor's leukapheresis produced roughly between roughly 0.85 and 10 billion PBMCs. Findings and caveats that apply to the study as a whole: Pairwise subsampling led to the expectation that sequencing depth would affect the degree of clonotype sharing among donors. Because the study included only a small number of donors, the genetic and exposure-history diversity represented was limited. Sampling was limited to blood, and TCR repertoires in tissue likely differ from TCR repertoires in blood.

Using the deep immunoSEQ assay, multiplex PCR amplified TCR CDR3 regions from genomic DNA. Extracted genomic DNA from each cell subset was spread evenly across all wells of several immunoSEQ 96-well plates, with each plate serving as a replicate. For unsorted PBMC, about 270 ng of genomic DNA, equivalent to around 33,000 T cell genomes, went into each replicate PCR. Ten immunoSEQ deep assay plates were used to sequence unsorted PBMC genomic DNA. Purified libraries were measured with a Qubit 3.0 fluorometer, size-checked on a Bioanalyzer 2100, and measured again with the KAPA Library Quantification kit. Every immunoSEQ 96-well plate was sequenced on a dedicated single-read 150-cycle Illumina NextSeq 550 flow cell. Concerning the study's data processing: The immunoSEQ output contained only junctional sequences without quality scores, so filtering could not match that applied to full-length reads. Sequences were annotated with PyIR, a Python wrapper for IgBLAST v1.9, and V/J genes and CDR3 were assigned using IMGT germline references. Reads with weak V/J assignments (E-value above 1e-6), missing CDR3, stop codons, out-of-frame junctions, or ambiguous translated residues were removed. V3J clonotypes were defined as sequences sharing the same inferred V gene, J gene, and CDR3 amino acid sequence. To compute the percentage overlap between repertoires, the number of shared unique clonotypes was divided by the size of the smaller repertoire. Repertoire richness was assessed with RTK rarefaction, the Chao1 estimator, and Recon v2.1 estimates of unobserved clonotypes. Not all clones reach the TCRdb copy of this immuneACCESS table, which keeps in-frame sequences only. Checked studies attribute under half of the gap to unresolved V genes and leave the rest unexplained. D and trimming come from the DNA, and the V and J calls and clone size come from that table. The sample contains about 490,000 clones, 70% to 80% of them found a single time. The top ten constitute 12% of the sample.

The CDR3 contains 14 residues, cysteine and phenylalanine counted. The only DNA kept is the CDR3, 42 bases in frame from the first base. CDR1 PRHDT and CDR2 FYEKMQ are derived from the germline V gene (reference sequence). V is pruned by 1 base and J by 3 bases, leaving 3 bases of the junction without a gene match. With respect to this clone: This clone's antigen is unknown. No much larger clone exists at a distance of one base, and base qualities are not known.

The donors were healthy, HIV-negative adults with no recently reported acute infections or vaccinations. Every donor was a Caucasian adult residing in Nashville, Tennessee, USA. For unsorted samples, tens of millions of PBMCs were counted and genomic DNA was extracted with the QIAamp DNA Blood Mini kit. Blood was obtained by leukapheresis, after which PBMCs were separated by Ficoll-Histopaque density gradient centrifugation and cryopreserved in liquid nitrogen vapor phase. The receptor comes from a woman aged 40 to 50 in good health. Some clones in this sample may be carry-over from other donors' samples. Source material: PBMCs. This sequence uses TRBV13 and TRBJ2-7; 7 junctional bases match TRBD2. The CDR3 amino acid sequence is: CASSLEASGYEQYF. The DNA sequence follows: TGTGCCAGCAGCTTAGAGGCTAGCGGCTACGAGCAGTACTTC. Extended through the reference TRBV13 and TRBJ2-7 proteins, this CDR3 yields the full variable domain: AAGVIQSPRHLIKEKRETATLKCYPIPRHDTVYWYQQGPGQDPQFLISFYEKMQSDKGSIPDRFSAQQFSDYHSELNMSSLELGDSALYFCASSLEASGYEQYFGPGTRLTVT.